What follows are 26 T cell receptor beta chains derived from one specimen sequenced in a study of post-analysis software for immune sequencing data. Study-wide results and caveats: Roughly five TRBV segments appeared more often in patients than in controls, and TRBV5-6, TRBV5-1 and TRBV20-1 were among these.

The library was made from cDNA and included unique molecular identifiers. TCRdb analysed the PCR reads with MiXCR anew, one entry per CDR3 protein. The sample has about 540,000 distinct CDR3 sequences, approximately 34% seen once. These receptors have no known antigen. Specimen: blood. The source of these receptors is a girl aged 2-17 years with multiple sclerosis.

The chain has TRBV29-1 and TRBJ1-2; D unresolved. Germline CDR1 SQVTM, CDR2 ANQGSEA. Trimming cost V 1 base and J 10 bases, with 13 bases left between them. CDR3 length equals 12 residues. CDR3 amino acids: CSVEGVKPTYTF. For the CDR3, the DNA is TGCAGCGTTGAAGGCGTGAAGCCCACCTACACCTTC. Looking up the rest from reference TRBV29-1 and TRBJ1-2 gives the full variable domain: SAVISQKPSRDICQRGTSLTIQCQVDSQVTMMFWYRQQPGQSLTLIATANQGSEATYESGFVIDKFPISRPNLTFSTLTVSNMSPEDSSIYLCSVEGVKPTYTFGSGTRLTVV.

The chain is built from TRBV6-5 and TRBJ2-5; D ambiguous. Trimming stripped 2 bases from V and 1 base from J, with 11 bases between. Germline V gene sequence: CDR1 MNHEY, CDR2 SVGAGI. The CDR3 extends over 15 amino acids. The CDR3 sequence is CASSYGREIQETQYF. In DNA form, the CDR3 reads TGTGCCAGCAGTTACGGCCGAGAGATCCAAGAGACCCAGTACTTC.

There are a few counts of this clonotype. The genes are TRBV5-1 and TRBJ2-5; D is possibly TRBD1 (6 bases). This CDR3 region has 14 residues. Germline CDR1 reads SGHRS; CDR2 reads YFSETQ. Trimming took 0 bases from V and 9 from J, leaving 15 bases between them. Written as DNA, the CDR3 is TGCGCCAGCAGCTTGGATATAGGGGGATCGTCCCAGTACTTC. Residues: CASSLDIGGSSQYF.

This clonotype was detected a few times. This chain uses TRBV20-1 with TRBJ2-3, with 10 bases aligning to TRBD2. The CDR3 covers 16 residues. With V trimmed by 0 bases and J by 2 bases, 5 bases remained unmatched. Germline CDR1 and CDR2: DFQATT and SNEGSKA (reference sequence). The CDR3 spells CSARDPTSGLTDTQYF. In DNA form, the CDR3 reads TGCAGTGCTAGAGACCCGACTAGCGGGCTCACAGATACGCAGTATTTT.

The chain combines TRBV9 with TRBJ2-2, with 9 bases identical to TRBD2. The V segment lost 0 bases and the J segment 5 bases; nucleotides outside the gene matches: 8. Germline V gene data show CDR1 as SGDLS and CDR2 as YYNGEE. There are 17 residues in the CDR3. The CDR3 DNA follows: TGTGCCAGCAGCGTAGCGGGGACTAGCAGGGGAACCGGGGAGCTGTTTTTT. It yields the protein CASSVAGTSRGTGELFF.

This clonotype was observed a few times. The chain carries TRBV19 and TRBJ1-5; the match to TRBD1 covers 8 bases. The germline CDR1 and CDR2 sequences are LNHDA and SQIVND (reference sequence). This CDR3 has 14 amino acids. The V gene end was trimmed by 7 bases and the J gene end by 5 bases; junction bases not matched to a gene: 7. The CDR3 DNA is TGTGCCAGTACTCCGACAGGGGAGTATCAGCCCCAGCATTTT. Amino acid sequence: CASTPTGEYQPQHF.

The CDR3 DNA is TGCAGTGCTAGAGATGCCGCAGGCTCCGGGGAGGGCTACACCTTC. Protein product: CSARDAAGSGEGYTF. This rearrangement joins TRBV20-1 to TRBJ1-2; D gene unclear. Between the trimmed V and J ends, which lost 0 bases and 8 bases, there was a span of 19 bases. The CDR3 covers 15 residues. Germline V gives CDR1 DFQATT, CDR2 SNEGSKA (reference sequence).

Remarks on this clonotype: A clone one base away is much larger, so this may be a read error. The chain employs TRBV10-3 and TRBJ1-2, with D perhaps matching TRBD1 (5 bases). This CDR3 spans 14 amino acids. Germline-derived CDR1 and CDR2 are ENHRY and SYGVKD. V was shortened by 6 bases and J by 6 bases, with 17 bases between the two germline ends. The CDR3 protein is CAIRAGASPHGYTF. The CDR3 DNA reads TGTGCCATCAGGGCCGGGGCCTCCCCCCATGGCTACACCTTC.

This clonotype was found a few times. The genes are TRBV7-3 and TRBJ2-3, with D maybe TRBD2 (5 bases). V lost 5 bases and J 6 bases, leaving 18 bases between the germline ends. Germline assignment: CDR1 SGHTA and CDR2 FQGTGA. The CDR3 is 15 residues long. CDR3 DNA sequence: TGTGCCAGCAGCCGCCAGGCGGGCCTTATTGATACGCAGTATTTT. It codes for CASSRQAGLIDTQYF.

The V and J genes are TRBV7-8 and TRBJ2-1; the D gene is possibly TRBD1 (6 bases). Germline values: CDR1 SGHVS, CDR2 FQNEAQ. Trimming cost V 5 bases and J 3 bases, with 14 bases left between them. The length of the CDR3 is 15 residues. CDR3 DNA sequence: TGTGCCAGCAGCCTAGACAGGCTCGGCTACAATGAGCAGTTCTTC. Protein: CASSLDRLGYNEQFF.

The rearrangement uses TRBV11-2 and TRBJ2-3; D call uncertain. Germline V lookup: CDR1 SGHAT, CDR2 FQNNGV. CDR3 size: 17 residues. V was shortened by 0 bases and J by 0 bases, with 13 bases between the two germline ends. In nucleotides, the CDR3 is TGTGCCAGCAGCTTAGATCCGGAAGGGTACAGCACAGATACGCAGTATTTT. It translates to CASSLDPEGYSTDTQYF.

The chain joins TRBV7-9 to TRBJ2-1, with D unresolved. The CDR3 consists of 15 residues. Germline CDR1 reads SEHNR; CDR2 reads FQNEAQ (reference sequence). V was clipped by 7 bases and J by 5 bases, with 18 bases between them. CDR3 residues: CASTQFSQRNNEQFF. Here the CDR3 DNA reads TGTGCCAGCACCCAATTCTCCCAGAGAAACAATGAGCAGTTCTTC.

This clonotype has just a few counts. J is TRBJ2-7 and V is TRBV20-1; TRBD2 aligns across 10 bases. Germline-derived CDR1 and CDR2 are DFQATT and SNEGSKA (reference sequence). The CDR3 is 14 amino acids. V lost 3 bases to trimming and J lost 2 bases; unmatched junction nucleotides: 4. CDR3 sequence reads: CSASLSGGPYEQYF. CDR3 DNA: TGCAGTGCTAGCCTTAGCGGGGGGCCCTACGAGCAGTACTTC.

V usage is TRBV5-1 and J usage is TRBJ2-1, with D unresolved. Trimming removed 3 bases at V and 5 bases at J, with 15 bases between. Germline V gives CDR1 SGHRS, CDR2 YFSETQ. CDR3 size: 15 residues. CDR3 loop: CASSSLLTQDNEQFF. The CDR3 DNA reads TGCGCCAGCAGCTCCCTACTAACGCAGGACAATGAGCAGTTCTTC. Complete variable domain (other parts from reference TRBV5-1 and TRBJ2-1): KAGVTQTPRYLIKTRGQQVTLSCSPISGHRSVSWYQQTPGQGLQFLFEYFSETQRNKGNFPGRFSGRQFSNSRSEMNVSTLELGDSALYLCASSSLLTQDNEQFFGPGTRLTVL.

The rearrangement uses TRBV2 and TRBJ2-7, with D perhaps TRBD1 (5 bases). The CDR3 is 14 residues long. Per the germline V gene, CDR1 is SNHLY and CDR2 is FYNNEI. V lost 3 bases, J lost 5 bases, and 14 bases lay in between. DNA for the CDR3: TGTGCCAGCAGTGAGCAGGGTTTTCCAAACGAGCAGTACTTC. It translates to CASSEQGFPNEQYF.

The chain recombines TRBV4-1 with TRBJ1-6, with 9 bases lining up with TRBD1. V lost 7 bases to trimming and J lost 5 bases; unmatched junction nucleotides: 3. CDR3 size: 14 residues. Germline V gives CDR1 MGHRA, CDR2 YSYEKL. CDR3 DNA sequence: TGCGCCAGCACGGACAGGGGCAATAATTCACCCCTCCACTTT. The encoded protein is CASTDRGNNSPLHF.

This clonotype has only a few counts. This sequence joins TRBV12-3 or TRBV12-4 and TRBJ1-1; 12 positions agree with TRBD1. The CDR3 extends over 13 amino acids. The V segment lost 5 bases and the J segment 8 bases; nucleotides outside the gene matches: 3. The chain's CDR3 is CASSPGQGAEAFF. The CDR3 nucleotides are TGTGCCAGCAGTCCGGGACAGGGGGCGGAAGCTTTCTTT.

CDR3 amino acids: CASSEREVSGNQPQHF. The CDR3 DNA sequence: TGTGCCAGCAGTGAAAGGGAGGTTTCAGGCAATCAGCCCCAGCATTTT. The chain employs TRBV6-1 and TRBJ1-5; D gene ambiguous. Looked up from germline, CDR1 is MNHNS and CDR2 is SASEGT. This CDR3 has 16 residues. V was pared by 2 bases and J by 2 bases, with 13 bases between.

There are a few counts of this clonotype. One junction end disagrees with the germline gene, perhaps due to a read error. This sequence joins TRBV5-1 and TRBJ1-2, with D unclear. Germline V gene sequence: CDR1 SGHRS, CDR2 YFSETQ. The CDR3 consists of 13 residues. The CDR3 region has the DNA TGTGCCAGCAGCTTGAAGCAGAACTATGGCTACACCTTC. Protein product: CASSLKQNYGYTF.

The V gene is TRBV4-1, the J gene TRBJ1-4; 10 nucleotides line up with TRBD1. The CDR3 has 15 amino acids. The trim removed 3 bases at V and 8 bases at J, leaving 6 bases unmatched. From germline, CDR1 is MGHRA and CDR2 YSYEKL. The CDR3 DNA sequence: TGCGCCAGCAGCCAGACCGGGACAGGGGAAGAAAAACTGTTTTTT. It is translated as CASSQTGTGEEKLFF.

The rearrangement links TRBV20-1 to TRBJ1-2, with D possibly TRBD1 on 5 matching bases. The CDR3 extends over 15 amino acids. V was clipped by 6 bases and J by 3 bases, with 20 bases between them. CDR1 is DFQATT and CDR2 is SNEGSKA in the germline V gene (reference sequence). This chain's CDR3 is CSAPGWGRQHYGYTF. CDR3 in DNA: TGCAGTGCCCCAGGGTGGGGGAGGCAGCACTATGGCTACACCTTC.

This clonotype showed up just a few times. This chain links TRBV20-1 with TRBJ2-5; D is unresolved. This CDR3 has 14 amino acids. Trimming stripped 4 bases from V and 3 bases from J, with 15 bases between. The germline V gene has CDR1 DFQATT and CDR2 SNEGSKA (reference sequence). DNA for the CDR3: TGCAGTGCTACCAGCCTACGGTCCAAAGAGACCCAGTACTTC. Protein: CSATSLRSKETQYF.

V is TRBV5-1 and J is TRBJ2-1; 8 bases are a match to TRBD2. Germline V gene sequence: CDR1 SGHRS, CDR2 YFSETQ. V lost 4 bases, J lost 4 bases, and 7 bases stayed unmatched. The CDR3 contains 15 residues. The CDR3 sequence is CASSRSSGGYNEQFF. The DNA for the CDR3 is TGCGCCAGCAGCCGGAGCAGCGGGGGATACAATGAGCAGTTCTTC. The whole variable domain, remainder taken from reference TRBV5-1 and TRBJ2-1, is KAGVTQTPRYLIKTRGQQVTLSCSPISGHRSVSWYQQTPGQGLQFLFEYFSETQRNKGNFPGRFSGRQFSNSRSEMNVSTLELGDSALYLCASSRSSGGYNEQFFGPGTRLTVL.

This clonotype was seen a handful of times. The junction departs from germline at one end; a sequencing error may be responsible. The rearrangement links TRBV10-3 to TRBJ1-4, with D perhaps TRBD1 (6 bases). This CDR3 has 14 residues. The germline V gene encodes CDR1 ENHRY and CDR2 SYGVKD. In nucleotides, the CDR3 is TGTGCCATCAGTCCACAGGGTCGGAATGAAGAACTGTTTTTT. Translated, it gives CAISPQGRNEELFF.

This clonotype appeared a few times. The genes are TRBV5-1 and TRBJ2-3; 10 bases fit TRBD2. The CDR3 loop spans 15 amino acids. Losses at the gene ends were 5 bases for V and 2 bases for J; bases not matched to a gene: 5. CDR1 is SGHRS, CDR2 YFSETQ, per germline. The CDR3 loop reads CASRLAGVTTDTQYF. The CDR3 DNA reads TGCGCCAGCAGGCTAGCGGGGGTAACCACAGATACGCAGTATTTT.

This chain uses TRBV2 with TRBJ2-1; 12 bases match TRBD2. The CDR3 runs to 15 residues. CDR1 is SNHLY and CDR2 is FYNNEI in the germline V gene. V lost 2 bases to trimming and J lost 4 bases; unmatched junction nucleotides: 0. CDR3 region: CASSELAGGYNEQFF. The CDR3 nucleotides read TGTGCCAGCAGTGAACTAGCGGGGGGGTACAATGAGCAGTTCTTC.